This is a list of T cell receptor beta chains from one sample in a study of T cells after yellow fever vaccination. Each CDR3 protein gets one entry after TCRdb re-called the 5' RACE reads with MiXCR. This sample has fewer than 350,000 distinct CDR3 sequences; around 4.5% occur once, and the top ten carry just under 20%. The material sequenced was PBMCs, taken 15 days after the yellow fever booster vaccination. Every receptor here comes from a man aged 18 to 30 who received the YFV17D yellow fever vaccine. Each CDR3 is given with its conserved first and last residue. Each record gives: D gene, clone size, J gene, V gene, CDR3 DNA, CDR3 protein. D genes are given only for firm matches. The size entry is marked missing in some rows and otherwise reads once, few, many or a size class.

d_gene: NA; abundance: many; j_gene: TRBJ1-4; v_gene: TRBV29-1; CDR3nt: TGCAGCGTTGTGGTGACATATACGGAAAAACTGTTTTTT; CDR3aa: CSVVVTYTEKLFF
d_gene: NA; abundance: NA; j_gene: TRBJ2-7; v_gene: TRBV5-1; CDR3nt: TGCGCCAGCAGCTTGGCCGGAGGGGACCTCTACGAGCAGTACTTC; CDR3aa: CASSLAGGDLYEQYF
d_gene: TRBD1; abundance: many; j_gene: TRBJ2-3; v_gene: TRBV6-5; CDR3nt: TGTGCCAGCAGCTACAGGGGGCCGCCAATAGATACGCAGTATTTT; CDR3aa: CASSYRGPPIDTQYF
d_gene: TRBD1; abundance: NA; j_gene: TRBJ2-5; v_gene: TRBV2; CDR3nt: TGTGCCAGCGGGCAACTAACAGGGGTGGAGACCCAGTACTTC; CDR3aa: CASGQLTGVETQYF
d_gene: TRBD1; abundance: few; j_gene: TRBJ1-1; v_gene: TRBV12-3/TRBV12-4; CDR3nt: TGTGCCAGCAGATATGACAGGGACACTGAAGCTTTCTTT; CDR3aa: CASRYDRDTEAFF
d_gene: TRBD2; abundance: few; j_gene: TRBJ2-7; v_gene: TRBV9; CDR3nt: TGTGCCAGCAGCTTAGAGCGGGGAGATCCATACGAGCAGTACTTC; CDR3aa: CASSLERGDPYEQYF
d_gene: NA; abundance: NA; j_gene: TRBJ1-1; v_gene: TRBV7-2; CDR3nt: TGTGCCAGCTTCGAATTCGGGGGGAGCACTGAAGCTTTCTTT; CDR3aa: CASFEFGGSTEAFF
d_gene: TRBD1; abundance: NA; j_gene: TRBJ1-2; v_gene: TRBV19; CDR3nt: TGTGCCAGCACACCGGACAGGGGTGCCTATGGCTACACCTTC; CDR3aa: CASTPDRGAYGYTF
d_gene: NA; abundance: few; j_gene: TRBJ2-3; v_gene: TRBV12-3/TRBV12-4; CDR3nt: NA; CDR3aa: CASSTSTGGTDTQYF
d_gene: NA; abundance: many; j_gene: TRBJ2-5; v_gene: TRBV20-1; CDR3nt: TGCAGTGCCCCGTGGGGAGAGACCCAGTACTTC; CDR3aa: CSAPWGETQYF
d_gene: TRBD1; abundance: many; j_gene: TRBJ1-4; v_gene: TRBV15; CDR3nt: TGTGCCACCAGCAGCAGGGGGAAAAATGAAAAACTGTTTTTT; CDR3aa: CATSSRGKNEKLFF
d_gene: TRBD2; abundance: many; j_gene: TRBJ2-1; v_gene: TRBV19; CDR3nt: TGTGCCAGTAGTATCAGGCGGGGGGGCAGGGATGAGCAGTTCTTC; CDR3aa: CASSIRRGGRDEQFF
d_gene: TRBD1; abundance: many; j_gene: TRBJ1-6; v_gene: TRBV6-5; CDR3nt: TGTGCCAGCAGTTACGACAGGGGTTATTCACCCCTCCACTTT; CDR3aa: CASSYDRGYSPLHF
d_gene: NA; abundance: few; j_gene: TRBJ1-1; v_gene: TRBV29-1; CDR3nt: TGCAGCGTGGCCGAATGGGAAGGTTTCTTT; CDR3aa: CSVAEWEGFF
d_gene: NA; abundance: many; j_gene: TRBJ1-1; v_gene: TRBV5-6; CDR3nt: TGTGCCAGCAGTTTCTTGTCAGCCAACACTGAAGCTTTCTTT; CDR3aa: CASSFLSANTEAFF
d_gene: NA; abundance: NA; j_gene: TRBJ1-1; v_gene: TRBV9; CDR3nt: TGTGCCAGCAGCGTCGGGGGTGTTGAAGCTTTCTTT; CDR3aa: CASSVGGVEAFF
d_gene: NA; abundance: NA; j_gene: TRBJ2-1; v_gene: TRBV27; CDR3nt: TGTGCCAGCTGTTTGGGGCAGGGGTTCAATGAGCAGTTCTTC; CDR3aa: CASCLGQGFNEQFF
d_gene: NA; abundance: many; j_gene: TRBJ1-4; v_gene: TRBV5-5; CDR3nt: TGTGCCAGCAGCTTGACAAGTCCTGAAAAACTGTTTTTT; CDR3aa: CASSLTSPEKLFF
d_gene: NA; abundance: NA; j_gene: TRBJ2-4; v_gene: TRBV20-1; CDR3nt: TGCAGTGCGCCCCTGTCCCAAAACATTCAGTACTTC; CDR3aa: CSAPLSQNIQYF
d_gene: NA; abundance: NA; j_gene: TRBJ1-5; v_gene: TRBV18; CDR3nt: TGTGCCAGCTCACCTTACACGAATCAGCCCCAGCATTTT; CDR3aa: CASSPYTNQPQHF
d_gene: NA; abundance: many; j_gene: TRBJ1-1; v_gene: TRBV7-2; CDR3nt: TGTGCCAGCAGCCCACATCAGATGAACACTGAAGCTTTCTTT; CDR3aa: CASSPHQMNTEAFF
d_gene: NA; abundance: NA; j_gene: TRBJ2-7; v_gene: TRBV20-1; CDR3nt: TGCAGTGCTAGAGATCCCGCAGGGACAAGCTCCTACGAGCAGTACTTC; CDR3aa: CSARDPAGTSSYEQYF
d_gene: TRBD1; abundance: many; j_gene: TRBJ2-2; v_gene: TRBV5-1; CDR3nt: TGCGCCAGCAGGACCGGGACAGGGCCCAACACCGGGGAGCTGTTTTTT; CDR3aa: CASRTGTGPNTGELFF
d_gene: NA; abundance: many; j_gene: TRBJ2-2; v_gene: TRBV7-9; CDR3nt: TGTGCCAGCAGCGCGGTTGACCCCTCCACCGGGGAGCTGTTTTTT; CDR3aa: CASSAVDPSTGELFF
d_gene: NA; abundance: few; j_gene: TRBJ2-5; v_gene: TRBV7-2; CDR3nt: TGTGCCAGCAGCTTAGGGCGAAACCAAGAGACCCAGTACTTC; CDR3aa: CASSLGRNQETQYF
d_gene: TRBD2; abundance: many; j_gene: TRBJ2-1; v_gene: TRBV9; CDR3nt: TGTGCCAGCAGCGTAGTTAGCGGGGGAGAAAATGAGCAGTTCTTC; CDR3aa: CASSVVSGGENEQFF
d_gene: TRBD1; abundance: many; j_gene: TRBJ2-7; v_gene: TRBV12-3/TRBV12-4; CDR3nt: TGTGCCAGCAGTTTCGGGACAGAGTCCTACGAGCAGTACTTC; CDR3aa: CASSFGTESYEQYF
d_gene: NA; abundance: NA; j_gene: TRBJ1-5; v_gene: TRBV3-1; CDR3nt: TGTGCCAGCAGCCTCGAGGCAGGGAGAAATCAGCCCCAGCATTTT; CDR3aa: CASSLEAGRNQPQHF
d_gene: NA; abundance: NA; j_gene: TRBJ2-5; v_gene: TRBV7-2; CDR3nt: TGTGCCAGCAGCTTAGATTACAGTCTGGAGACCCAGTACTTC; CDR3aa: CASSLDYSLETQYF
d_gene: TRBD2; abundance: few; j_gene: TRBJ2-3; v_gene: TRBV12-3/TRBV12-4; CDR3nt: TGTGCCAGCAGTTCGTCGAGACTAGCGGGGGGCGGCACAGATACGCAGTATTTT; CDR3aa: CASSSSRLAGGGTDTQYF
d_gene: NA; abundance: few; j_gene: TRBJ1-6; v_gene: TRBV28; CDR3nt: TGTGCCAGCAGACAACCCACCCCGAGACAGCTTCCTAATTCACCCCTCCACTTT; CDR3aa: CASRQPTPRQLPNSPLHF
d_gene: NA; abundance: NA; j_gene: TRBJ1-1; v_gene: TRBV6-6; CDR3nt: TGTGCCAGCAGTTACTTACAGGGAGGGAACACTGAAGCTTTCTTT; CDR3aa: CASSYLQGGNTEAFF
d_gene: NA; abundance: NA; j_gene: TRBJ2-7; v_gene: TRBV4-3; CDR3nt: TGCGCCAGCAGCTCGAGGGACGGTAACTCCTACGAGCAGTACTTC; CDR3aa: CASSSRDGNSYEQYF
d_gene: NA; abundance: many; j_gene: TRBJ2-5; v_gene: TRBV20-1; CDR3nt: TGCAGTGCTAGAGAGGGGACACCGGGCACTCAAGAGACCCAGTACTTC; CDR3aa: CSAREGTPGTQETQYF
d_gene: NA; abundance: many; j_gene: TRBJ1-2; v_gene: TRBV7-9; CDR3nt: TGTGCCAGCTCAGAAAGGGGGGCGAGCTATGGCTACACCTTC; CDR3aa: CASSERGASYGYTF
d_gene: NA; abundance: many; j_gene: TRBJ1-2; v_gene: TRBV6-2/TRBV6-3; CDR3nt: TGTGCCAGCAGAACCGACGGAAGCTATGGCTACACCTTC; CDR3aa: CASRTDGSYGYTF
d_gene: NA; abundance: many; j_gene: TRBJ1-4; v_gene: TRBV6-1; CDR3nt: TGTGCCAGCAGTGAAGCGTGGAGGGAAAATGAAAAACTGTTTTTT; CDR3aa: CASSEAWRENEKLFF
d_gene: TRBD2; abundance: NA; j_gene: TRBJ2-3; v_gene: TRBV12-5; CDR3nt: TGTGCTAGTGGTTCCAACTACAGGGGTCTAGCGGGGGGGATCACAGATACGCAGTATTTT; CDR3aa: CASGSNYRGLAGGITDTQYF
d_gene: NA; abundance: NA; j_gene: TRBJ1-1; v_gene: TRBV19; CDR3nt: TGTGCCAGTAGTATCGGCATGGGGCAGGGTGGGATCGGAGTGAACACTGAAGCTTTCTTT; CDR3aa: CASSIGMGQGGIGVNTEAFF
d_gene: NA; abundance: NA; j_gene: TRBJ2-5; v_gene: TRBV30; CDR3nt: TGTGCCTGGAGTTATCACCGTTTAGAGACCCAGTACTTC; CDR3aa: CAWSYHRLETQYF
d_gene: NA; abundance: few; j_gene: TRBJ2-3; v_gene: TRBV9; CDR3nt: TGTGCCAGCAGCGTAGGGAGAAGAGATACGCAGTATTTT; CDR3aa: CASSVGRRDTQYF
d_gene: NA; abundance: many; j_gene: TRBJ2-3; v_gene: TRBV6-5; CDR3nt: TGTGCCAGCAGTTACAGGGACCTCACAGATACGCAGTATTTT; CDR3aa: CASSYRDLTDTQYF
d_gene: NA; abundance: NA; j_gene: TRBJ1-2; v_gene: TRBV6-5; CDR3nt: TGTGCCAGCAGTATATCCTGGGGGGACTATGGCTACACCTTC; CDR3aa: CASSISWGDYGYTF
d_gene: NA; abundance: NA; j_gene: TRBJ2-3; v_gene: TRBV5-1; CDR3nt: TGCGCCAGCAGCAAAGGCACTAGCACAGATACGCAGTATTTT; CDR3aa: CASSKGTSTDTQYF
d_gene: TRBD1; abundance: few; j_gene: TRBJ2-1; v_gene: TRBV7-2; CDR3nt: TGTGCCAGCAGCTTAGCGCTATACAGGGGGAATGAGCAGTTCTTC; CDR3aa: CASSLALYRGNEQFF
d_gene: TRBD2; abundance: many; j_gene: TRBJ2-1; v_gene: TRBV20-1; CDR3nt: TGCAGTGCTACGACTAGCGGGGGGGCTGTTGAGCAGTTCTTC; CDR3aa: CSATTSGGAVEQFF
d_gene: TRBD1; abundance: many; j_gene: TRBJ2-3; v_gene: TRBV5-4; CDR3nt: TGTGCCAGCAGCGGAACAGGGGGCGAAGATACGCAGTATTTT; CDR3aa: CASSGTGGEDTQYF
d_gene: NA; abundance: NA; j_gene: TRBJ2-1; v_gene: TRBV3-1; CDR3nt: TGTGCCAGCAGCCACACCCCCACGGGGAGGCGGGGTGAGCAGTTCTTC; CDR3aa: CASSHTPTGRRGEQFF
d_gene: NA; abundance: NA; j_gene: TRBJ2-7; v_gene: TRBV5-1; CDR3nt: TGCGCCAGCAGCGTCAGGTTGTACTTGCGGCAGTACTTC; CDR3aa: CASSVRLYLRQYF
d_gene: NA; abundance: NA; j_gene: TRBJ2-3; v_gene: TRBV10-2; CDR3nt: TGCGCCAGCAGTGAGTTAGATACGCAGTATTTT; CDR3aa: CASSELDTQYF
d_gene: NA; abundance: NA; j_gene: TRBJ1-6; v_gene: TRBV12-3/TRBV12-4; CDR3nt: TGTGCCAGCAGCCCGCCAGGCCCTAGCTCCTATAATTCACCCCTCCACTTT; CDR3aa: CASSPPGPSSYNSPLHF
d_gene: NA; abundance: many; j_gene: TRBJ2-5; v_gene: TRBV20-1; CDR3nt: TGCAGTGCTAGATCGGGGGAGACCCAGTACTTC; CDR3aa: CSARSGETQYF
d_gene: NA; abundance: many; j_gene: TRBJ1-3; v_gene: TRBV2; CDR3nt: TGTGCCTCGGGGTCCCTCTCTGGAAACACCATATATTTT; CDR3aa: CASGSLSGNTIYF
d_gene: TRBD1; abundance: many; j_gene: TRBJ2-5; v_gene: TRBV29-1; CDR3nt: TGCAGCGTTGGGACAGGGGGCGAGACCCAGTACTTC; CDR3aa: CSVGTGGETQYF